Listed below are T cell receptor beta chains from one sample, sequenced in a study of T-cell reconstitution after alpha-beta-depleted transplantation in children. TCRdb reanalysed the PCR reads using MiXCR and keeps one entry per CDR3 protein. The sample holds 490,000 or so distinct CDR3 sequences, about an eighth seen once. The sequenced sample was PBMCs from the stem cell graft donor, obtained from the stem cell graft. These receptors all come from a human donor who donated a stem cell graft to a child with combined immunodeficiency. Each CDR3 is given with its conserved first and last residue. A D gene is named only where the DNA matches it firmly. The size field is filled for only some rows; it gives once, few, many or a size class.

v_gene	d_gene	j_gene	abundance	CDR3aa	CDR3nt
TRBV12-3/TRBV12-4	TRBD2	TRBJ2-1	many	CASSSGGGPVHEQFF	TGTGCCAGCAGTTCTGGCGGGGGACCCGTCCATGAGCAGTTCTTC
TRBV5-1	NA	TRBJ2-1	many	CASSLEGWGRAFNEQFF	TGCGCCAGCAGCTTGGAAGGTTGGGGAAGGGCCTTCAATGAGCAGTTCTTC
TRBV25-1	NA	TRBJ1-1	NA	CASRLGGSEAFF	TGTGCCAGCCGCCTCGGGGGCAGTGAAGCTTTCTTT
TRBV12-3/TRBV12-4	NA	TRBJ2-3	NA	CASSFWRDTDTQNF	TGTGCCAGCAGTTTTTGGCGGGACACAGATACGCAGAATTTT
TRBV27	NA	TRBJ2-7	many	CASKGAEQYF	TGTGCCAGCAAAGGGGCCGAGCAGTACTTC
TRBV19	NA	TRBJ2-7	NA	CASSIEGNEQYF	TGTGCCAGTAGTATTGAAGGTAACGAGCAGTACTTC
TRBV14	NA	TRBJ2-7	NA	CASSQDIYRDKYF	TGTGCCAGCAGCCAAGATATATACAGGGACAAGTACTTC
TRBV5-5	TRBD1	TRBJ1-2	NA	CASSLAPRDRANYGYTF	TGTGCCAGCAGCCTCGCTCCCCGGGACAGGGCCAACTATGGCTACACCTTC
TRBV24-1	NA	TRBJ2-2	few	CATGSDRTGELFF	TGTGCCACCGGGTCGGACAGAACCGGGGAGCTGTTTTTT
TRBV7-3	TRBD2	TRBJ2-2	few	CASRVGAGDAGELFF	TGTGCCAGCAGGGTGGGAGCGGGAGATGCCGGGGAGCTGTTTTTT
TRBV7-6	NA	TRBJ2-7	NA	CASSLEWTYEQYF	TGTGCCAGCAGCTTAGAATGGACCTACGAGCAGTACTTC
TRBV2	NA	TRBJ2-7	NA	CASSEVTRPYEQYF	TGTGCCAGCAGTGAAGTAACCCGTCCCTACGAGCAGTACTTC
TRBV10-3	NA	TRBJ2-6	many	CAIQGRETGANVLTF	TGTGCCATCCAGGGGAGGGAGACTGGGGCCAACGTCCTGACTTTC
TRBV7-3	NA	TRBJ2-6	many	CASSFGGTGANVLTF	TGTGCCAGCAGCTTCGGCGGAACTGGGGCCAACGTCCTGACTTTC
TRBV7-9	TRBD1	TRBJ2-7	NA	CASSSGTGGHEQYF	TGTGCCAGCAGCTCCGGGACAGGGGGCCACGAGCAGTACTTC
TRBV6-1	TRBD2	TRBJ2-4	few	CASSVWTSPNIQYF	TGTGCCAGCAGTGTATGGACTAGCCCAAACATTCAGTACTTC
TRBV6-2/TRBV6-3	NA	TRBJ2-2	NA	CASSILPGGELFF	TGTGCCAGCAGTATACTCCCCGGTGGCGAGCTGTTTTTT
TRBV4-3	NA	TRBJ1-4	few	CASSQDRATNEKLFF	TGCGCCAGCAGCCAAGACCGGGCAACTAATGAAAAACTGTTTTTT
TRBV5-1	NA	TRBJ1-1	few	CASSSDNWSTEAFF	TGCGCCAGCAGTTCGGACAATTGGAGCACTGAAGCTTTCTTT
TRBV7-9	NA	TRBJ2-3	NA	CASSTRGAGRTDTQYF	TGTGCCAGCAGCACACGTGGGGCAGGGCGCACAGATACGCAGTATTTT
TRBV12-3/TRBV12-4	TRBD1	TRBJ1-1	NA	CASSFGGGRRSEAFF	TGTGCCAGCAGTTTCGGAGGGGGCAGGAGGTCTGAAGCTTTCTTT
TRBV10-3	NA	TRBJ2-1	many	CAISGTSSYNEQFF	TGTGCCATCAGTGGGACAAGCTCCTACAATGAGCAGTTCTTC
TRBV5-5	NA	TRBJ2-1	few	CASSRGPFNEQFF	TGTGCCAGCAGCAGGGGCCCTTTTAATGAGCAGTTCTTC
TRBV27	TRBD2	TRBJ2-1	few	CASALADSYNEQFF	TGTGCCAGCGCTCTAGCGGACTCCTACAATGAGCAGTTCTTC
TRBV3-1	NA	TRBJ2-3	few	CASSHQGTTDTQYF	TGTGCCAGCAGCCATCAGGGGACAACAGATACGCAGTATTTT
TRBV7-9	TRBD2	TRBJ2-3	NA	CASSSSGRGDTQYF	TGTGCCAGCAGCTCCTCAGGGAGGGGAGATACGCAGTATTTT
TRBV5-5	TRBD1	TRBJ2-1	NA	CASSSLRQGYNEQFF	TGTGCCAGCAGCTCTTTGAGACAGGGGTACAATGAGCAGTTCTTC
TRBV7-2	NA	TRBJ2-7	few	CASSLRPGHSYEQYF	TGTGCCAGCAGCCTAAGACCGGGACACTCCTACGAGCAGTACTTC
TRBV6-2/TRBV6-3	TRBD1	TRBJ2-5	few	CASSSRDRGGETQYF	TGTGCCAGCAGTTCTCGGGACAGGGGCGGAGAGACCCAGTACTTC
TRBV9	NA	TRBJ2-7	many	CASSQGTTYEQYF	TGTGCCAGCAGCCAGGGGACTACCTACGAGCAGTACTTC
TRBV7-9	NA	TRBJ1-3	many	CASSPRIQIVPGNTIYF	TGTGCCAGCAGCCCACGCATACAGATTGTCCCTGGAAACACCATATATTTT
TRBV12-3/TRBV12-4	NA	TRBJ1-2	few	CASRKTGGGYTF	TGTGCCAGCAGAAAGACAGGCGGGGGCTACACCTTC
TRBV9	NA	TRBJ2-3	many	CASKARLTINTQYF	TGTGCCAGCAAAGCTAGACTAACTATCAATACGCAGTATTTT
TRBV5-1	NA	TRBJ1-4	NA	CASSLRGLNEKLFF	TGCGCCAGCAGCTTGCGGGGGTTAAACGAAAAACTGTTTTTT
TRBV6-2/TRBV6-3	NA	TRBJ2-7	many	CASSYGQTYEQYF	TGTGCCAGCAGTTACGGACAGACCTACGAGCAGTACTTC
TRBV4-3	NA	TRBJ1-5	many	CASSQEWDGQGQPQHF	TGCGCCAGCAGCCAAGAGTGGGACGGCCAGGGGCAGCCCCAGCATTTT
TRBV7-9	TRBD1	TRBJ2-2	NA	CASSTGQDLYTGELFF	TGTGCCAGCAGCACCGGACAGGATCTTTACACCGGGGAGCTGTTTTTT
TRBV6-2/TRBV6-3	TRBD2	TRBJ2-1	NA	CASSYGGDQFF	TGTGCCAGCAGTTACGGGGGGGACCAGTTCTTC
TRBV5-1	NA	TRBJ2-3	many	CASSLVASSATDTQYF	TGCGCCAGCAGCTTGGTGGCTTCCTCCGCCACAGATACGCAGTATTTT
TRBV24-1	NA	TRBJ2-7	many	CATSGGDWDEQYF	TGTGCCACCAGTGGAGGGGACTGGGACGAGCAGTACTTC
TRBV27	NA	TRBJ2-7	few	CASSGGNTYEQYF	TGTGCCAGCAGTGGGGGAAATACCTACGAGCAGTACTTC
TRBV10-3	NA	TRBJ2-7	few	CAISESAALMQYF	TGTGCCATCAGTGAGTCGGCGGCACTGATGCAGTACTTC
TRBV11-1	TRBD1	TRBJ1-2	many	CASSLDRGPGYTF	TGTGCCAGCAGCCTCGACAGGGGCCCTGGCTACACCTTC
TRBV12-3/TRBV12-4	TRBD2	TRBJ2-7	NA	CASSPLTSAAYEQYF	TGTGCCAGCAGCCCGCTGACTAGCGCAGCCTACGAGCAGTACTTC
TRBV5-1	TRBD1	TRBJ2-7	few	CASTITTGGAYEQYF	TGCGCCAGCACCATAACGACAGGGGGGGCCTACGAGCAGTACTTC
TRBV6-2/TRBV6-3	TRBD2	TRBJ2-3	NA	CASSFDPGLAGNTDTQYF	TGTGCCAGCAGTTTTGACCCCGGACTAGCGGGAAACACAGATACGCAGTATTTT
TRBV12-3/TRBV12-4	TRBD2	TRBJ2-1	many	CASSFYSGGDNEQFF	TGTGCCAGCAGTTTCTATAGCGGGGGGGACAATGAGCAGTTCTTC
TRBV12-3/TRBV12-4	NA	TRBJ1-5	few	CASTKGHSNQPQHF	TGTGCCAGCACAAAGGGACACAGCAATCAGCCCCAGCATTTT
TRBV9	NA	TRBJ2-7	many	CASSVEGNSLYEQYF	TGTGCCAGCAGCGTAGAGGGGAACTCTCTGTACGAGCAGTACTTC
TRBV7-2	TRBD2	TRBJ2-7	NA	CASSLLAGGSSYEQYF	TGTGCCAGCAGCTTACTAGCGGGGGGGAGCTCCTACGAGCAGTACTTC
TRBV7-9	NA	TRBJ2-3	NA	CASSLDGGGPDTQYF	TGTGCCAGCAGCTTAGATGGGGGGGGGCCAGATACGCAGTATTTT
TRBV29-1	NA	TRBJ2-2	NA	CSVAGSTGELFF	TGCAGCGTTGCGGGTTCGACCGGGGAGCTGTTTTTT
TRBV10-1	NA	TRBJ1-2	NA	CASSDIFYGYTF	TGCGCCAGCAGTGACATCTTCTATGGCTACACCTTC